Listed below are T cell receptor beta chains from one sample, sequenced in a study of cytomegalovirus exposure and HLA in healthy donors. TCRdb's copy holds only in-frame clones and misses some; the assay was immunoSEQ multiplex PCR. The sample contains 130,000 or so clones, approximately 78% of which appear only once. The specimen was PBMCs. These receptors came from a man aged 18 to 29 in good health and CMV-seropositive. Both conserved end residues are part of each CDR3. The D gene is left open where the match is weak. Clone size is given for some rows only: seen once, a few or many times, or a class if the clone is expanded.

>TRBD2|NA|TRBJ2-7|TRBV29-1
TGCAGCGTTGCAGAGTCGACTAGCGGATCCTACGAGCAGTACTTC
CSVAESTSGSYEQYF
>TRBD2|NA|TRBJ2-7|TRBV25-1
TGTGCCAGCAGTGGTAGCGGGAGCTCACACGAGCAGTACTTC
CASSGSGSSHEQYF
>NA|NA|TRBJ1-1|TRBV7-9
TGTGCCAGCAGCTTTTCTTTCCCTGAAGCTTTCTTT
CASSFSFPEAFF
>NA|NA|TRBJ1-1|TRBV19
TGTGCCAGTAAGGGCGGGGCCTATGACACTGAAGCTTTCTTT
CASKGGAYDTEAFF
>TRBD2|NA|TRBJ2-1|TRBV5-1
TGCGCCAGCAGACTGTGGGGGGGGACTAGCGGTCTGAATGAGCAGTTCTTC
CASRLWGGTSGLNEQFF
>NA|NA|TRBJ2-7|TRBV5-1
TGCGCCAGCAGCTTTATGGGGGCGCCGGACGAGCAGTACTTC
CASSFMGAPDEQYF
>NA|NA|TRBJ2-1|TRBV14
TGTGCCAGCAGCCAAGACGCCGGTTCAATCGCGGAGTTCTTC
CASSQDAGSIAEFF
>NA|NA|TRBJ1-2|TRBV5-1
TGCGCCAGCCGTCTCTCCATTGACAGCGACTATGGCTACACCTTC
CASRLSIDSDYGYTF
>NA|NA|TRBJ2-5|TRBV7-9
TGTGCCAGCAGCTTCGGGGGGCGGGAGACCCAGTACTTC
CASSFGGRETQYF
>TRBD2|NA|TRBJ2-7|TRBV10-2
TGCGCCAGCAGTGACGGGACTAGCGGGAGGCGGGAGCAGTACTTC
CASSDGTSGRREQYF
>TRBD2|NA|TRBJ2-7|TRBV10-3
TGTGCCATCAGTTCGAGAGGGAGGGAAGGCTACGAGCAGTACTTC
CAISSRGREGYEQYF
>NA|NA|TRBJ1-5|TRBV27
TGTGCCACGGGTAGGGGCTTACAGCCCCAGCATTTT
CATGRGLQPQHF
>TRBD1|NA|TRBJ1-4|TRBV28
TGTGCCAGCAGTTTGGGACAGGGAGCAACTAATGAAAAACTGTTTTTT
CASSLGQGATNEKLFF
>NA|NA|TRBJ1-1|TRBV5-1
TGCGCCAGCAGCCCTAGACAGATAACTGAAGCTTTCTTT
CASSPRQITEAFF
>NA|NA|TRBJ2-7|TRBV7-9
TGTGCCAGCAGCCCAGGGGCGGAGCAGTACTTC
CASSPGAEQYF
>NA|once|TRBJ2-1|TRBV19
TGTGCCAGTAGTCGACAACTTTACAATGAGCAGTTCTTC
CASSRQLYNEQFF
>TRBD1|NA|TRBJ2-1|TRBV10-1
TGCGCCAGCAGTGCTTCAGGGGGATCCTACAATGAGCAGTTCTTC
CASSASGGSYNEQFF
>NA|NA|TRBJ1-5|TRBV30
TGTGCCTGGAGTGCGGACAGTAGCAATCAGCCCCAGCATTTT
CAWSADSSNQPQHF
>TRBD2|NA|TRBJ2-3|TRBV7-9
TGTGCCAGCAGCTTAGGAACCGGGAGGGCTTTAGATACGCAGTATTTT
CASSLGTGRALDTQYF
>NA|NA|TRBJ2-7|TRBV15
TGTGCCACCAGCAGTAGAGTCGTCTACGAGCAGTACTTC
CATSSRVVYEQYF
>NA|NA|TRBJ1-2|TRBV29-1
TGCAGCGGCGTTGGGGCCGCCGGAGTCGGCTACACCTTC
CSGVGAAGVGYTF
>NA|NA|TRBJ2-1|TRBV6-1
TGTGCCAGCAGTGAAGCGCTGGAGGGTGACGGATCTAAGCAGTTCTTC
CASSEALEGDGSKQFF